The 2 T cell receptor beta chains below come from one sample, sequenced in a study of cytomegalovirus exposure and HLA in healthy donors. PCR was performed using 60 Vbeta and 13 Jbeta primers. The data were produced by immunoSEQ multiplex PCR, yet TCRdb's version contains in-frame clones alone and is incomplete. The table shows 170,000 or so clones, with about three quarters occurring only once. The material sequenced was PBMCs. The origin of the receptors is a man between 35 and 55 years old in good health and CMV-seronegative.

The sample holds a few counts of this clone. The chain employs TRBV13 and TRBJ2-7, with TRBD1 as a possible D gene (6 bases). Trimming shortened V by 4 bases and J by 7 bases, and 8 bases separated the two germline ends. Germline V lookup: CDR1 PRHDT, CDR2 FYEKMQ (reference sequence). This CDR3 is built from 11 residues. CDR3 in DNA: TGTGCCAGCAGCTCAAGGGGGGAGCAGTACTTC. Protein sequence: CASSSRGEQYF.

The chain uses TRBV2 and TRBJ2-5; 9 nucleotides align to TRBD2. Germline CDR1 is SNHLY and CDR2 is FYNNEI. The CDR3 spans 15 residues. The J segment lost 2 bases and the V segment lost 0 bases, leaving 1 base of the junction unmatched. This chain's CDR3 is CASSEATSGQETQYF. The CDR3 DNA reads as TGTGCCAGCAGTGAAGCGACTAGCGGACAAGAGACCCAGTACTTC. Variable domain in full (rest from reference TRBV2 and TRBJ2-5): EPEVTQTPSHQVTQMGQEVILRCVPISNHLYFYWYRQILGQKVEFLVSFYNNEISEKSEIFDDQFSVERPDGSNFTLKIRSTKLEDSAMYFCASSEATSGQETQYFGPGTRLLVL.